This is a list of T cell receptor beta chains from one sample in a study of blood T cell repertoires in COVID-19. Clones were sequenced by immunoSEQ multiplex PCR, and TCRdb holds only the in-frame ones, with some missing. The data show more than 300,000 clones, roughly 90% seen once. Sequenced material: peripheral blood. The receptors originated from a woman in her 70s with COVID-19, enrolled during active disease. Each CDR3 is given with its conserved first and last residue. A D gene is named only where the DNA matches it firmly. Not all rows give a size; the values are once, few, many and, for expanded clones, a class.

size	V	D	J	DNA	CDR3
-	TRBV7-2	TRBD2	TRBJ2-3	TGTGCCAGCAGCTTAGGACTAGCCTACACAGATACGCAGTATTTT	CASSLGLAYTDTQYF
-	TRBV19	-	TRBJ1-4	TGTGCCAGTAGTAGAGACTTAAGGGACTTCGGTGAAAAACTGTTTTTT	CASSRDLRDFGEKLFF
once	TRBV30	TRBD1	TRBJ1-2	TGTGCCTGGAGGAAACCGAGACAGGGATTACCCGGCTACACCTTC	CAWRKPRQGLPGYTF
-	TRBV4-1	TRBD1	TRBJ2-7	TGCGCCAGCAGCCACGGGACAGGGATTTGGGGCGGGGGCTACGAGCAGTACTTC	CASSHGTGIWGGGYEQYF
-	TRBV7-8	-	TRBJ1-2	TGTGCCAGCAGCTTAGGTCGAGAGAGCTCCTATGGCTACACCTTC	CASSLGRESSYGYTF
-	TRBV4-1	-	TRBJ1-4	TGCGCCAGCAGCCAAGTAACGACTGTTGAAAAACTGTTTTTT	CASSQVTTVEKLFF
-	TRBV24-1	-	TRBJ1-1	TGTGCCACCAGTGATTACGGGAACACTGAAGCTTTCTTT	CATSDYGNTEAFF
-	TRBV6-2/TRBV6-3	TRBD2	TRBJ2-3	TGTGCCAGCAGTCCGACTAGCGGGGGGTGGCAGTATTTT	CASSPTSGGWQYF
-	TRBV27	-	TRBJ1-1	TGTGCCAGCAGTTTATCGGGCATTACTGAAGCTTTCTTT	CASSLSGITEAFF
-	TRBV4-1	-	TRBJ1-2	TGCGCCAGCAGCCACCCCCAGGCGGGGAACTATGGCTACACCTTC	CASSHPQAGNYGYTF
-	TRBV30	TRBD1	TRBJ2-7	TGTGCCTCCAACAGGGGTCTCGAGCAGTACTTC	CASNRGLEQYF
-	TRBV7-2	TRBD2	TRBJ2-7	TGTGCCAGCACCTTCGCGGGAGGTTTCGCCTACGAGCAGTACTTC	CASTFAGGFAYEQYF
-	TRBV7-7	TRBD2	TRBJ2-5	TGTGCCAGCAGCTTCAGCGGGGGGGTTAAAGAGACCCAGTACTTC	CASSFSGGVKETQYF
-	TRBV27	TRBD2	TRBJ2-7	TGTGCCAGCAGTTTATTGGGACTAGCGGGGAGCCCTTACGAGCAGTACTTC	CASSLLGLAGSPYEQYF
-	TRBV27	TRBD1	TRBJ1-2	TGTGCCAGCAGTTCTTACCGGGACAGGGGCAACTATGGCTACACCTTC	CASSSYRDRGNYGYTF
few	TRBV5-1	TRBD2	TRBJ2-1	TGCGCCTCCAGTCCCCTAGCGGGGATTAATGAGCAGTTCTTC	CASSPLAGINEQFF
-	TRBV6-2/TRBV6-3	-	TRBJ1-2	TGTGCCAGCAGCCCCGACGACGGGGGCTACACCTTC	CASSPDDGGYTF
once	TRBV6-5	-	TRBJ2-3	TGTGCCAGCAGTAGGACTGGGGATACGCAGTATTTT	CASSRTGDTQYF
-	TRBV20-1	-	TRBJ2-1	TGCAGTGCTAGTCTGCAGGGGGGCGCGGTGGGGGGCTACAATGAGCAGTTCTTC	CSASLQGGAVGGYNEQFF
-	TRBV18	-	TRBJ1-6	TGTGCCAGCTCAGACGTGACAGGCACTAGGGGGAATTCACCCCTCCACTTT	CASSDVTGTRGNSPLHF
-	TRBV28	TRBD1	TRBJ1-2	TGTGCCAGCAGTCAAATGACAGGGGCCCCGGGGGTAAACACCTTC	CASSQMTGAPGVNTF
-	TRBV6-6	TRBD1	TRBJ1-2	TGTGCCAGCAGTTACGACGACAGGGAGATCTATGGCTACACCTTC	CASSYDDREIYGYTF
-	TRBV7-9	TRBD1	TRBJ1-2	TGTGCCAGCAGCTTAGTGGACAGGGTGGACTATGGCTACACCTTC	CASSLVDRVDYGYTF
once	TRBV7-8	TRBD1	TRBJ2-2	TGTGCCAGCAGCGTCGGGACAGGGATGGTCGGGGAGCTGTTTTTT	CASSVGTGMVGELFF
-	TRBV24-1	TRBD2	TRBJ2-1	TGTGCCACCAGTGACCCGGGACTAGCGGGGGGTGAACTATCTTACAATGAGCAGTTCTTC	CATSDPGLAGGELSYNEQFF
-	TRBV10-3	TRBD1	TRBJ1-1	TGTGCCTACCGACAGGGACAGAACACTGAAGCTTTCTTT	CAYRQGQNTEAFF
-	TRBV5-8	-	TRBJ1-4	TGTGCCAGCAGCCCCGGGACACAAGATAATGAAAAACTGTTTTTT	CASSPGTQDNEKLFF
-	TRBV10-3	-	TRBJ1-2	TGTGCCATCAGTGAGGGGGGCGACCACTATGGCTACACCTTC	CAISEGGDHYGYTF
-	TRBV12-3/TRBV12-4	-	TRBJ1-1	TGTGCCAGCAGTTCCAGAACTGAAGCTTTCTTT	CASSSRTEAFF
-	TRBV5-1	-	TRBJ1-2	TGCGCCAGCAGCTCGGGGGAGAGTAACTATGGCTACACCTTC	CASSSGESNYGYTF
-	TRBV2	TRBD1	TRBJ2-2	TGTGCCAGCAGGGGGGACAGAAACACCGGGGAGCTGTTTTTT	CASRGDRNTGELFF